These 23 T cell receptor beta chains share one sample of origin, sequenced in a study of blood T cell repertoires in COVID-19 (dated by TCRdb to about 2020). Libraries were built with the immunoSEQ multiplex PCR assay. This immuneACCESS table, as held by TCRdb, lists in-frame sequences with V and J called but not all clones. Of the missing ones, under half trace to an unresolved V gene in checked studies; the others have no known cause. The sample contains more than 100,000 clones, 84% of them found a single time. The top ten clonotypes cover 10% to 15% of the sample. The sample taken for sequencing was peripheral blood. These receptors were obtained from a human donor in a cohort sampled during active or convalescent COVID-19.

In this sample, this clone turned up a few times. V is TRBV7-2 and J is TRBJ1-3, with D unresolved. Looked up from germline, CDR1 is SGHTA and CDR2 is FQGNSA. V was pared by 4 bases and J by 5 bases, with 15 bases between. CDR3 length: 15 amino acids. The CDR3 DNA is TGTGCCAGCAGCTCGCGGGCCGTTGAAAGAAACACCATATATTTT. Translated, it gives CASSSRAVERNTIYF.

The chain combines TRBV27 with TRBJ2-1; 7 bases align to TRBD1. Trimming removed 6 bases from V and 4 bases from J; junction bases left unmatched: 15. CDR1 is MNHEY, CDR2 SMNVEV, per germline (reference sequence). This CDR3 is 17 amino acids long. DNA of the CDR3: TGTGCCAGCAGCCACTCCTCCGGGACAGATAGGTACAATGAGCAGTTCTTC. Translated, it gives CASSHSSGTDRYNEQFF.

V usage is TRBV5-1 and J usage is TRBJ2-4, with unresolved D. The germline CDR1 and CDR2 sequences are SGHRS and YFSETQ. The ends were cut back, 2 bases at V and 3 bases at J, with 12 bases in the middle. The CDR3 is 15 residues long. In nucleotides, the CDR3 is TGCGCCAGCAGCTTTAGTTTGGAGAGCAAAAACATTCAGTACTTC. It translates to CASSFSLESKNIQYF.

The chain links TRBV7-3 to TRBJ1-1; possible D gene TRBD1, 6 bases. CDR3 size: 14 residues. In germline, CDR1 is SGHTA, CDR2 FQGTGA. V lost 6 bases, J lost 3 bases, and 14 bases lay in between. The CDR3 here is CASSLSDRHTEAFF. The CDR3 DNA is TGTGCCAGCAGTCTTTCCGACAGGCACACTGAAGCTTTCTTT.

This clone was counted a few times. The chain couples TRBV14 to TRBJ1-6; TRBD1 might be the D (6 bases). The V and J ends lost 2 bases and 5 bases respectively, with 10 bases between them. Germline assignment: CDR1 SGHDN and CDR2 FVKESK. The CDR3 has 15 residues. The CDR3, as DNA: TGTGCCAGCAGCCAATTAGGGGGAGATAATTCACCCCTCCACTTT. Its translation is CASSQLGGDNSPLHF.

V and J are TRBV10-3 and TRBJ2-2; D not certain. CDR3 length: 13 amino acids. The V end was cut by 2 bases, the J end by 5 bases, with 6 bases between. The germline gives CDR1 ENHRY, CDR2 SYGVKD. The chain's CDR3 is CAISEVVTGELFF. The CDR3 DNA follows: TGTGCCATCAGTGAGGTCGTGACCGGGGAGCTGTTTTTT.

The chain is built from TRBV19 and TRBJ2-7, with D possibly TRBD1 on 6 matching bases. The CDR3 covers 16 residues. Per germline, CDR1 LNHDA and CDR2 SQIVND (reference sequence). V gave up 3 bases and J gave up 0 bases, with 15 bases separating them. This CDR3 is CASSILAGVPSYEQYF. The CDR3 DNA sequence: TGTGCCAGTAGTATTTTGGCAGGGGTCCCCTCCTACGAGCAGTACTTC.

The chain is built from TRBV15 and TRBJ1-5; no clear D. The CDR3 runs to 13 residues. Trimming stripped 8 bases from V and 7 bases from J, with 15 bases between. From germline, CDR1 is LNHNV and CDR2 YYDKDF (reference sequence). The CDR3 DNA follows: TGTGCCACCTTACGAGGTGGAAGGCAGCCCCAGCATTTT. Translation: CATLRGGRQPQHF.

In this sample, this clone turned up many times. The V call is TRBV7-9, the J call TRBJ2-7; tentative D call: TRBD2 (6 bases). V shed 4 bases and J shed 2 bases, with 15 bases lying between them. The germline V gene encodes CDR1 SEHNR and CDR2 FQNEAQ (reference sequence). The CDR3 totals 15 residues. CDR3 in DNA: TGTGCCAGCAGCTCTCCCCCGGGAGTCACCTACGAGCAGTACTTC. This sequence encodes CASSSPPGVTYEQYF.

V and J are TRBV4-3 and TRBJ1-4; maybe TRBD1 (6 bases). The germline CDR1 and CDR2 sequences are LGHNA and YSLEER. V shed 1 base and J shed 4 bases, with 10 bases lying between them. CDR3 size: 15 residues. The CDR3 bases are TGCGCCAGCAGCCAAGGTACAGGGAGTAATGAAAAACTGTTTTTT. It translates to CASSQGTGSNEKLFF.

The CDR3 DNA reads TGTGCCAGCAGCTTAACAGGAAGGAGAGCCCAAGAGACCCAGTACTTC. Translated, it gives CASSLTGRRAQETQYF. The chain is built from TRBV7-3 and TRBJ2-5; unclear D gene. Germline V CDR1 and CDR2: SGHTA, FQGTGA. There are 16 residues in the CDR3. Trimming cost V 0 bases and J 1 base, with 12 bases left between them.

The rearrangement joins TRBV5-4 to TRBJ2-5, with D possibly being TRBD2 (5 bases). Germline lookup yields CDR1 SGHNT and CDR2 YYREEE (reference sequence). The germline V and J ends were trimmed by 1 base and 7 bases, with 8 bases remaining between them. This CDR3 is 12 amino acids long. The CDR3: CASSLRRGTQYF. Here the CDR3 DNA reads TGTGCCAGCAGCTTGCGCCGGGGGACCCAGTACTTC.

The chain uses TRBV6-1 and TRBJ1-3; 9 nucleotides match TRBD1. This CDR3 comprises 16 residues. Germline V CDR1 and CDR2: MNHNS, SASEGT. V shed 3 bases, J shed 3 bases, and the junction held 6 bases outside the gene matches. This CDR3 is CASSEYGQGYGNTIYF. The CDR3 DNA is TGTGCCAGCAGTGAGTACGGACAGGGGTATGGAAACACCATATATTTT.

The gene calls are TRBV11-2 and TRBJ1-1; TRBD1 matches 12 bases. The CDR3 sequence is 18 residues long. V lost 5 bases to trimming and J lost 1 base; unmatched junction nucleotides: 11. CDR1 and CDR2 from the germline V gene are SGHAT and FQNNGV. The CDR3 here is CASSPRRGTGGGNTEAFF. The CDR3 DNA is TGTGCCAGCAGCCCCAGACGGGGGACAGGGGGCGGGAACACTGAAGCTTTCTTT.

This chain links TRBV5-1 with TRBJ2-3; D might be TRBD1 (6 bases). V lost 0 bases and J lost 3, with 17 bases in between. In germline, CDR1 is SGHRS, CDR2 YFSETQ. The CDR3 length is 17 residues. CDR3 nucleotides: TGCGCCAGCAGCTTGGCCAGTGTCGGGACATGGACAGATACGCAGTATTTT. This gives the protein CASSLASVGTWTDTQYF.

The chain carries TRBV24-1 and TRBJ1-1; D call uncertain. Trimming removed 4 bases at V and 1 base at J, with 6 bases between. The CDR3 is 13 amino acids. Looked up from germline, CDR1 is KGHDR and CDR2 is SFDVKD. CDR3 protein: CATSDPGNTEAFF. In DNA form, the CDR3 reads TGTGCCACCAGTGACCCAGGGAACACTGAAGCTTTCTTT.

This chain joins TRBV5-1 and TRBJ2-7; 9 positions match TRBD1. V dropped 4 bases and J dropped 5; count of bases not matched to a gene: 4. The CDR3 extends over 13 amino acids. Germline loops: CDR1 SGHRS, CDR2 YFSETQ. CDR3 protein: CASSRDRANEQYF. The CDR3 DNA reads TGCGCCAGCAGCCGGGACAGGGCTAACGAGCAGTACTTC.

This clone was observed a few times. CDR3 in amino acids: CASRPTALTSPLHF. CDR3 nucleotides: TGTGCCAGCAGGCCTACAGCCCTTACTTCACCCCTCCACTTT. The V and J genes are TRBV6-1 and TRBJ1-6, with no clear D. Trimming removed 6 bases at V and 9 bases at J, with 15 bases between. CDR1 and CDR2 (germline): MNHNS, SASEGT. This CDR3 region has 14 residues.

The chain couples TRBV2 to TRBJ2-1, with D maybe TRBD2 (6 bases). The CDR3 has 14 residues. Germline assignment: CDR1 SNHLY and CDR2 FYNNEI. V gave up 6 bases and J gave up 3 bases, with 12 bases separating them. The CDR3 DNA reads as TGTGCCAGCAGAAGTCCGGGACTCTACAATGAGCAGTTCTTC. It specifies CASRSPGLYNEQFF.

The DNA for the CDR3 is TGTGCCAGCAGACCCCACAGGGGACCAACTGAAGCTTTCTTT. Protein: CASRPHRGPTEAFF. V is TRBV28 and J is TRBJ1-1; 7 bases are a match to TRBD1. After removal of 6 bases from V and 5 bases from J, the junction contained 9 bases not matched to a gene. CDR1 is MDHEN, CDR2 SYDVKM, per germline. CDR3 length equals 14 residues.

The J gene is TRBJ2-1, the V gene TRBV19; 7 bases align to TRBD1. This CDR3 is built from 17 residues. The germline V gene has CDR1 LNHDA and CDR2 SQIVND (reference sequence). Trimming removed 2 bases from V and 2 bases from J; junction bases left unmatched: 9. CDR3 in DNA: TGTGCCAGTAGTATAAGATTGGTGGGACAGACCTACAATGAGCAGTTCTTC. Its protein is CASSIRLVGQTYNEQFF.

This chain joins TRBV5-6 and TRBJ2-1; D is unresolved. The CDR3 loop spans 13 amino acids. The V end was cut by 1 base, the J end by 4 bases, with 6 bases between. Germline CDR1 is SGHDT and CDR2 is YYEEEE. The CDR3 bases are TGTGCCAGCAGCTTGAGCGATTACAATGAGCAGTTCTTC. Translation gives CASSLSDYNEQFF.

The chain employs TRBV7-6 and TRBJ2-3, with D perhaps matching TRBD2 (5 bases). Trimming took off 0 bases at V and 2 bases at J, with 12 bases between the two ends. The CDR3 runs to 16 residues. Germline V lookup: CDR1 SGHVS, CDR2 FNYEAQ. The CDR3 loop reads CASSLAGGSHTDTQYF. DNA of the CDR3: TGTGCCAGCAGCTTAGCTGGCGGGTCACACACAGATACGCAGTATTTT.